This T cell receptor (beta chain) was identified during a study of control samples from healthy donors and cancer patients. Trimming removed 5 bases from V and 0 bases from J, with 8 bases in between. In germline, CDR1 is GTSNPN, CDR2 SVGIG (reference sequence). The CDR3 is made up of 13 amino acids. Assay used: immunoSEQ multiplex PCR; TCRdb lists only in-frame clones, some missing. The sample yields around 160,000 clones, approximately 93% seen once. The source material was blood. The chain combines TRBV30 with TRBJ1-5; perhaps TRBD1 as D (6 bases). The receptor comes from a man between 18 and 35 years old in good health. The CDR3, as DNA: TGTGCCTGGGGGACATATAGCAATCAGCCCCAGCATTTT. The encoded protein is CAWGTYSNQPQHF.